Below are 21 T cell receptor beta chains sequenced from a single sample in a study of blood T cell repertoires in COVID-19. Clones were sequenced by immunoSEQ multiplex PCR, and TCRdb holds only the in-frame ones, with some missing. The data show 400,000 to 550,000 clones, around nine tenths seen once. Sequenced input: PBMCs or T cells enriched from blood (not recorded which). These receptors all come from a woman between 18 and 29 years old with acute COVID-19.

This clone was detected once. The chain combines TRBV5-4 with TRBJ2-7, with a tentative D call TRBD2 (5 bases). Germline CDR1 and CDR2: SGHNT and YYREEE (reference sequence). This CDR3 is 14 amino acids long. V was clipped by 1 base and J by 2 bases, with 10 bases between them. In nucleotides, the CDR3 is TGTGCCAGCAGCTTGAATGCGGGTACCTACGAGCAGTACTTC. Its translation is CASSLNAGTYEQYF.

This clone was counted a single time. The chain uses TRBV24-1 and TRBJ1-1; the match to TRBD1 covers 9 bases. V shed 7 bases, J shed 7 bases, and the junction held 6 bases outside the gene matches. This CDR3 region has 13 residues. From germline, CDR1 is KGHDR and CDR2 SFDVKD. The CDR3 region is CATRGQGQSEAFF. CDR3 nucleotides: TGTGCCACCAGGGGACAGGGCCAGAGTGAAGCTTTCTTT.

This rearrangement joins TRBV29-1 to TRBJ2-2, with a tentative D call TRBD2 (6 bases). The CDR3 loop spans 13 amino acids. CDR1 SQVTM and CDR2 ANQGSEA come from the germline V gene. Trimming took off 6 bases at V and 3 bases at J, with 11 bases between the two ends. CDR3 sequence (DNA): TGCAGCGTGAATTCGGGGGACACCGGGGAGCTGTTTTTT. It encodes CSVNSGDTGELFF.

The V and J genes are TRBV28 and TRBJ1-5; 10 positions agree with TRBD1. V was pared by 8 bases and J by 4 bases, with 8 bases of the junction left unmatched. This CDR3 has 15 residues. Germline V CDR1 and CDR2: MDHEN, SYDVKM. Here the CDR3 reads CASAGTGAWNQPQHF. The CDR3, as DNA: TGTGCCAGCGCCGGGACAGGGGCTTGGAATCAGCCCCAGCATTTT.

This clone was seen a single time. The chain joins TRBV5-1 to TRBJ2-3; 8 nucleotides align to TRBD2. The CDR3 spans 18 residues. V lost 3 bases and J lost 0; bases outside the gene matches: 12. Per the germline V gene, CDR1 is SGHRS and CDR2 is YFSETQ. In DNA form, the CDR3 reads TGCGCCAGCAGCTCCACACTTTTACTAGCGGCTAGCACAGATACGCAGTATTTT. Its protein product is CASSSTLLLAASTDTQYF.

The chain recombines TRBV12-5 with TRBJ2-7, with TRBD2 identical over 11 bases. J was trimmed by 0 bases and V by 1 base; bases with no gene match: 5. Germline V gene lookup returns CDR1 LGHNT and CDR2 FRNRAP. The CDR3 runs to 17 residues. The CDR3 nucleotides are TGTGCTAGTGGTTTGGGACTAGCGGGGACGAGCTCCTACGAGCAGTACTTC. It yields the protein CASGLGLAGTSSYEQYF.

The chain couples TRBV27 to TRBJ1-2, with TRBD1 matching over 8 bases. The V and J ends lost 6 bases and 4 bases, in that order; junction bases with no gene match: 4. The CDR3 has 13 amino acids. Germline CDR1 and CDR2: MNHEY and SMNVEV (reference sequence). The CDR3 is CASRRTGSYGYTF. In DNA form, the CDR3 reads TGTGCCAGCAGGCGGACAGGGAGCTATGGCTACACCTTC.

The chain uses TRBV7-3 and TRBJ1-1; TRBD1 is a possible D gene (6 bases). Germline loops: CDR1 SGHTA, CDR2 FQGTGA. Trimming pared 3 bases from V and 3 bases from J, leaving 8 bases between. The CDR3 runs to 13 residues. Here the CDR3 reads CASSFNRDTEAFF. Here the CDR3 DNA reads TGTGCCAGCAGCTTTAACAGGGACACTGAAGCTTTCTTT.

The chain is built from TRBV5-4 and TRBJ1-2, with D possibly being TRBD1 (5 bases). The CDR3 consists of 15 residues. Germline V gives CDR1 SGHNT, CDR2 YYREEE (reference sequence). V was trimmed by 2 bases and J by 1 base, leaving 12 bases between them. The CDR3 bases are TGTGCCAGCAGCTTTATTGACAGATTTAACTATGGCTACACCTTC. It codes for CASSFIDRFNYGYTF.

This chain links TRBV30 with TRBJ1-1; weak D call: TRBD1 (6 bases). The V gene lost 2 bases and the J gene lost 3 bases, with 19 bases spanning the gap. CDR1 is GTSNPN and CDR2 is SVGIG in the germline V gene (reference sequence). The CDR3 spans 16 residues. CDR3 sequence: CAWSPPDSKIDTEAFF. Here the CDR3 DNA reads TGTGCCTGGAGTCCCCCGGACAGTAAAATTGACACTGAAGCTTTCTTT.

The rearrangement joins TRBV11-2 to TRBJ1-2, with 7 nucleotides matching TRBD1. The CDR3 has 15 residues. CDR1 SGHAT and CDR2 FQNNGV come from the germline V gene. V dropped 9 bases and J dropped 5; count of bases not matched to a gene: 15. The CDR3 bases are TGTGCCAGTCACGGTCTAACGGGACAGATGTATGGCTACACCTTC. It codes for CASHGLTGQMYGYTF.

V and J are TRBV5-1 and TRBJ1-2; 9 bases map to TRBD1. Per the germline V gene, CDR1 is SGHRS and CDR2 is YFSETQ. J was trimmed by 5 bases and V by 2 bases; bases with no gene match: 16. CDR3 length: 18 residues. For the CDR3, the DNA is TGCGCCAGCAGCTTAGTTGGGACAGGGTCGGCGCTTTTATATGGCTACACCTTC. Translated, it gives CASSLVGTGSALLYGYTF.

The chain combines TRBV2 with TRBJ1-1; 7 nucleotides line up with TRBD1. V trimming: 10 bases; J trimming: 4 bases; junction bases outside the gene matches: 15. The CDR3 contains 15 residues. CDR1 is SNHLY, CDR2 FYNNEI, per germline. The chain's CDR3 is CATLKSDRAGTEAFF. The CDR3 DNA follows: TGTGCCACACTAAAATCCGACAGGGCGGGCACTGAAGCTTTCTTT. The variable domain in full, completed from reference TRBV2 and TRBJ1-1, reads EPEVTQTPSHQVTQMGQEVILRCVPISNHLYFYWYRQILGQKVEFLVSFYNNEISEKSEIFDDQFSVERPDGSNFTLKIRSTKLEDSAMYFCATLKSDRAGTEAFFGQGTRLTVV.

The chain is built from TRBV4-3 and TRBJ1-6; D call uncertain. With 1 base removed from V and 0 bases from J, the gap between germline ends came to 10 bases. The CDR3 is made up of 17 amino acids. Per the germline V gene, CDR1 is LGHNA and CDR2 is YSLEER. CDR3 loop: CASSQGELSSYNSPLHF. The CDR3 coding sequence is TGCGCCAGCAGCCAAGGCGAGCTTAGCTCCTATAATTCACCCCTCCACTTT.

The chain is built from TRBV2 and TRBJ1-2; no clear D. Germline CDR1 reads SNHLY; CDR2 reads FYNNEI. The CDR3 has 14 amino acids. The V gene lost 6 bases and the J gene lost 1 base, with 12 bases spanning the gap. CDR3 nucleotides: TGTGCCAGCAGCCGGGTCTCAATTAACTATGGCTACACCTTC. It translates to CASSRVSINYGYTF. Full variable domain (missing parts from reference TRBV2 and TRBJ1-2): EPEVTQTPSHQVTQMGQEVILRCVPISNHLYFYWYRQILGQKVEFLVSFYNNEISEKSEIFDDQFSVERPDGSNFTLKIRSTKLEDSAMYFCASSRVSINYGYTFGSGTRLTVV.

The chain joins TRBV6-5 to TRBJ2-7; possibly TRBD2 for D (6 bases). Germline V gives CDR1 MNHEY, CDR2 SVGAGI. Trimming cost V 4 bases and J 3 bases, with 10 bases left between them. This CDR3 has 13 residues. The CDR3 DNA is TGTGCCAGCAGTTCTCAGGGAGGCTACGAGCAGTACTTC. This encodes CASSSQGGYEQYF.

The chain employs TRBV5-1 and TRBJ2-7; D is uncertain. CDR1 is SGHRS, CDR2 YFSETQ, per germline. CDR3 length equals 15 residues. V lost 1 base, J lost 0 bases, and 11 bases lay in between. The CDR3 reads CASSLLGRTSYEQYF. CDR3 nucleotides: TGCGCCAGCAGCTTGTTGGGCAGAACCTCCTACGAGCAGTACTTC.

V usage is TRBV14 and J usage is TRBJ1-2, with TRBD1 as a possible D gene (6 bases). This CDR3 region has 15 residues. V was clipped by 4 bases and J by 1 base, with 13 bases between them. Per the germline V gene, CDR1 is SGHDN and CDR2 is FVKESK. The CDR3 DNA is TGTGCCAGCAGCCCAACGGACAGATTTAACTATGGCTACACCTTC. Its protein product is CASSPTDRFNYGYTF.

The chain uses TRBV3-1 (or the pseudogene TRBV3-2) and TRBJ2-2, with D possibly TRBD2 on 5 matching bases. CDR1 is LGHDT, CDR2 YNNKEL, per germline (reference sequence). Deletions cut 4 bases from V and 5 bases from J, with 8 bases between. The CDR3 extends over 13 amino acids. The CDR3 sequence: CASSPPGTGELFF. The DNA of the CDR3 is TGTGCCAGCAGCCCGCCGGGGACCGGGGAGCTGTTTTTT.

The chain carries TRBV7-2 and TRBJ1-2, with D hard to call. There are 16 residues in the CDR3. Between the trimmed V and J ends, which lost 1 base and 0 bases, there was a span of 12 bases. CDR1 is SGHTA, CDR2 FQGNSA, per germline. The CDR3 nucleotides are TGTGCCAGCAGCTTAGTCGCAGGCGAGTCTAACTATGGCTACACCTTC. It translates to CASSLVAGESNYGYTF.

The chain has TRBV5-3 and TRBJ1-1; perhaps TRBD1 as D (6 bases). TRBV5-3 carries the ORF label, with uncertain function. The CDR3 runs to 12 residues. V lost 3 bases and J 11 bases, leaving 14 bases between the germline ends. Written as DNA, the CDR3 is TGTGCCAGAAGCTGCGGACAGTCCCAGGCTTTCTTT. This translates into CARSCGQSQAFF.